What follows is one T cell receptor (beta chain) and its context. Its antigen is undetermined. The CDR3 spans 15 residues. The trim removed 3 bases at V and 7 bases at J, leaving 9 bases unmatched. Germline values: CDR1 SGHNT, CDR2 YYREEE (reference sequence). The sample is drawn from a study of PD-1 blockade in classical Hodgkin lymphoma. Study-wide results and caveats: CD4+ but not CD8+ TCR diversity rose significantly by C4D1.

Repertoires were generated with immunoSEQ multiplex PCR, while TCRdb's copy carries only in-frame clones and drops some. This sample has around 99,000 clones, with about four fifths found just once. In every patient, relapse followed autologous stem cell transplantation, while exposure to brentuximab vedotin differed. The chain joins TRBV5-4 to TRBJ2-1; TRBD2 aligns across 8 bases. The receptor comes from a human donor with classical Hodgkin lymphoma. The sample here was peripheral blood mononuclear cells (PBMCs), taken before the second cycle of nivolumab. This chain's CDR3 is CASSSGSSGINEQFF. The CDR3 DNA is TGTGCCAGCAGCTCGGGGAGTAGCGGGATTAATGAGCAGTTCTTC.